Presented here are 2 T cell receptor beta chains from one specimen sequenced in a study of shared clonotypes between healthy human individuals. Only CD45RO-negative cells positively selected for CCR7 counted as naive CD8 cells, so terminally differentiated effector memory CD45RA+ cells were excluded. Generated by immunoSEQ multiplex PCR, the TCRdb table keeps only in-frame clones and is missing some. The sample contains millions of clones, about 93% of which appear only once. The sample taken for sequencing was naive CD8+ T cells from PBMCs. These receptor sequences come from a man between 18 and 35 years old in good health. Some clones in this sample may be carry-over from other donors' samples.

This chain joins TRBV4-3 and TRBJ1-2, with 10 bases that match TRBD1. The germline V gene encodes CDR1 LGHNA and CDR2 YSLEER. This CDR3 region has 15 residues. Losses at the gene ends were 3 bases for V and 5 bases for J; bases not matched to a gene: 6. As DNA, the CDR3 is TGCGCCAGCAGCCAGGGGGACAGGGGATTGTATGGCTACACCTTC. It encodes CASSQGDRGLYGYTF.

CDR3 region: CASIGRVSYEQYF. CDR3 coding DNA: TGTGCCAGTATAGGGCGGGTCTCCTACGAGCAGTACTTC. This rearrangement joins TRBV19 to TRBJ2-7; the D gene is possibly TRBD2 (5 bases). The CDR3 contains 13 residues. Germline CDR1 and CDR2: LNHDA and SQIVND (reference sequence). Trimming took off 7 bases at V and 0 bases at J, with 10 bases between the two ends.